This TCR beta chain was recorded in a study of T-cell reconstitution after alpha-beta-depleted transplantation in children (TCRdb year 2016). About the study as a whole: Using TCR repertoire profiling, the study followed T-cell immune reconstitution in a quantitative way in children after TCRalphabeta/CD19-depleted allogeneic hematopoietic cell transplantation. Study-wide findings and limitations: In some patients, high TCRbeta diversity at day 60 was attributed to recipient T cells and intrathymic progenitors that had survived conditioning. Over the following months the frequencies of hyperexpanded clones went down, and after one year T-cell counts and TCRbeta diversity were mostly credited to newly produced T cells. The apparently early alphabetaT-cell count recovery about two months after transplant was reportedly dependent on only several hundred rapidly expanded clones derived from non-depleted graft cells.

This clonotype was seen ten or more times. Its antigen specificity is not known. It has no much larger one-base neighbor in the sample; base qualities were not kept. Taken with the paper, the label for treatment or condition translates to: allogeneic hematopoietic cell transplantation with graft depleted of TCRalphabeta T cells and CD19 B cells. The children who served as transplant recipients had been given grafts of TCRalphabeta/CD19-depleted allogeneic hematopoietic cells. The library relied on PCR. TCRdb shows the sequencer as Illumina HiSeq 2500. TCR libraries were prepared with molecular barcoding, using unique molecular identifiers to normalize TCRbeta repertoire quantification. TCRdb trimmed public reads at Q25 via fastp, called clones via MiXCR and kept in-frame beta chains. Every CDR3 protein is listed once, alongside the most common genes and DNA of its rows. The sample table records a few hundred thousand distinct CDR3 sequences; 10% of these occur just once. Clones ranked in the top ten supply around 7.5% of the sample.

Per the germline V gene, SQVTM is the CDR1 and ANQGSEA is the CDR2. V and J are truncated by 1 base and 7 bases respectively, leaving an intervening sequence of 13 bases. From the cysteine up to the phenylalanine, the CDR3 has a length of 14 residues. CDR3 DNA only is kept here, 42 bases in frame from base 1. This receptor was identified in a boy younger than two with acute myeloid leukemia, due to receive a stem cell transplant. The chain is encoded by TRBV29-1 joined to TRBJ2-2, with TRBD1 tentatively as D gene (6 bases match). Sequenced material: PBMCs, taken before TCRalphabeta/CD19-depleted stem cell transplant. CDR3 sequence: CSVEAQGLVGELFF. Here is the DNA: TGCAGCGTTGAAGCACAGGGCCTGGTCGGGGAGCTGTTTTTT.